The entry below describes one T cell receptor (beta chain). Its target is not known. This table comes from immunoSEQ multiplex PCR, and its TCRdb copy is limited to in-frame clones, with some not included. The sample includes tens of thousands of clones, around 89% seen only once; the top ten take 4.8%. The data were taken from a study of T cell responses to AZD1222 COVID-19 vaccine. Broader study findings: The peak T cell response came first, and repertoires were sampled only after it. Receipt of two AZD1222 doses was followed by a rise in Spike-specific TCR breadth and depth. Nearly half of spike-specific TCRs reportedly go after variant regions that carry no mutations. Most donors were white British, females outnumbered males, and clonal diversity was possibly underestimated.

Germline CDR1 is MDHEN and CDR2 is SYDVKM. V gave up 5 bases and J gave up 0 bases; unmatched junction bases: 16. There are 18 residues in the CDR3. The TCR sequence derives from an adult who received the MenACWY meningococcal vaccine as a control. This material consisted of peripheral blood, taken 28 days after the second dose of the MenACWY control vaccine. This chain uses TRBV28 with TRBJ2-7; 7 bases fit TRBD1. In DNA, the CDR3 is TGTGCCAGCAGTGCCTACCCCTACAGGGGCCAGAGCTCCTACGAGCAGTACTTC. As protein: CASSAYPYRGQSSYEQYF.